The rows below give T cell receptor beta chains drawn from one sample of a study of blood T cell repertoires in COVID-19. Method: immunoSEQ multiplex PCR; TCRdb's copy keeps in-frame clones and lacks some. The table has just over 50,000 clones, 70% to 90% seen once; the top ten hold 3.5% to 4.5%. Sequenced material: peripheral blood. Receptor source: a man older than 75 with active COVID-19. CDR3s include the opening cysteine and the closing phenylalanine or tryptophan. The order of the fields is V gene, D gene, J gene, clone size, CDR3 length, CDR3 DNA, CDR3 protein. The D gene is left open where the match is weak. Size values are once, few and many counts, or a class for expanded clones, and some rows have none.

v_gene: TRBV7-9
d_gene: TRBD2
j_gene: TRBJ2-1
abundance: .
len: 13
CDR3nt: TGTGCCAGCAGCTTGGGGACTAGGACTGAGCAGTTCTTC
CDR3aa: CASSLGTRTEQFF

v_gene: TRBV27
d_gene: .
j_gene: TRBJ1-1
abundance: .
len: 15
CDR3nt: TGTGCCAGCAGTGTCTCGAGGGGGTCCAACACTGAAGCTTTCTTT
CDR3aa: CASSVSRGSNTEAFF

v_gene: TRBV5-4
d_gene: TRBD2
j_gene: TRBJ2-4
abundance: .
len: 18
CDR3nt: TGTGCCAGCAGCTTTCGGTCCCGGGGGGGCGCAGCCAAAAACATTCAGTACTTC
CDR3aa: CASSFRSRGGAAKNIQYF

v_gene: TRBV5-4
d_gene: TRBD1
j_gene: TRBJ2-1
abundance: .
len: 15
CDR3nt: TGTGCCAGCAGCTTGGGTGGGACAGGGGGGAATGAGCAGTTCTTC
CDR3aa: CASSLGGTGGNEQFF

v_gene: TRBV12-3/TRBV12-4
d_gene: .
j_gene: TRBJ1-4
abundance: .
len: 13
CDR3nt: TGTGCCAGCAGTTTAACGGCTAATGAAAAACTGTTTTTT
CDR3aa: CASSLTANEKLFF

v_gene: TRBV18
d_gene: TRBD1
j_gene: TRBJ2-1
abundance: .
len: 14
CDR3nt: TGTGCCAGCTCAGGGACAGGGCCATACAATGAGCAGTTCTTC
CDR3aa: CASSGTGPYNEQFF

v_gene: TRBV18
d_gene: .
j_gene: TRBJ2-1
abundance: .
len: 16
CDR3nt: TGTGCCAGCTCACCACCGGGGGGGACACCCTACAATGAGCAGTTCTTC
CDR3aa: CASSPPGGTPYNEQFF

v_gene: TRBV7-7
d_gene: .
j_gene: TRBJ2-6
abundance: .
len: 16
CDR3nt: TGTGCCAGCAGCTTAGGGTTTGGTACAGGGGCCAACGTCCTGACTTTC
CDR3aa: CASSLGFGTGANVLTF

v_gene: TRBV7-8
d_gene: TRBD1
j_gene: TRBJ2-7
abundance: .
len: 15
CDR3nt: TGTGCCAGCAGCAAAAGACAGGGGGAGCGAGTCGAGCAGTACTTC
CDR3aa: CASSKRQGERVEQYF

v_gene: TRBV13
d_gene: .
j_gene: TRBJ2-7
abundance: .
len: 13
CDR3nt: TGTGCCAGCAGCCAGGGGCACTCCTACGAGCAGTACTTC
CDR3aa: CASSQGHSYEQYF

v_gene: TRBV9
d_gene: TRBD2
j_gene: TRBJ2-5
abundance: once
len: 14
CDR3nt: TGTGCCAGCAGCGTAGGAGGGCGGGGGGAGACCCAGTACTTC
CDR3aa: CASSVGGRGETQYF

v_gene: TRBV18
d_gene: TRBD1
j_gene: TRBJ2-6
abundance: .
len: 17
CDR3nt: TGTGCCAGCTCACCTCCGGGACAGGGAGCAGGGGCCAACGTCCTGACTTTC
CDR3aa: CASSPPGQGAGANVLTF

v_gene: TRBV2
d_gene: .
j_gene: TRBJ1-5
abundance: .
len: 13
CDR3nt: TGTGCCAGCAGTGACGGTCCAACTCAGCCCCAGCATTTT
CDR3aa: CASSDGPTQPQHF

v_gene: TRBV5-6
d_gene: TRBD2
j_gene: TRBJ2-3
abundance: .
len: 18
CDR3nt: TGTGCCAGCAGCGCTGTAGGGACTAGCGGGAGTTTGACAGATACGCAGTATTTT
CDR3aa: CASSAVGTSGSLTDTQYF

v_gene: TRBV11-2
d_gene: TRBD2
j_gene: TRBJ2-5
abundance: .
len: 14
CDR3nt: TGTGCCAGCAGCGAACTAGCGGCACAAGAGACCCAGTACTTC
CDR3aa: CASSELAAQETQYF

v_gene: TRBV5-6
d_gene: TRBD1
j_gene: TRBJ1-6
abundance: .
len: 15
CDR3nt: TGTGCCAGCAGCCCGACGACAGGGGGTCGATCACCCCTCCACTTT
CDR3aa: CASSPTTGGRSPLHF

v_gene: TRBV18
d_gene: TRBD1
j_gene: TRBJ1-4
abundance: once
len: 17
CDR3nt: TGTGCCAGCTCACCTTACACAGGGGACGGCGGTAATGAAAAACTGTTTTTT
CDR3aa: CASSPYTGDGGNEKLFF

v_gene: TRBV11-2
d_gene: .
j_gene: TRBJ1-4
abundance: .
len: 12
CDR3nt: TGTGCCAGCAGCTTAGATGGAGGGCGCCTTTTTTTT
CDR3aa: CASSLDGGRLFF

v_gene: TRBV30
d_gene: TRBD1
j_gene: TRBJ1-1
abundance: .
len: 11
CDR3nt: TGTGCCTCACAGGGGAGGACTGAAGCTTTCTTT
CDR3aa: CASQGRTEAFF

v_gene: TRBV6-5
d_gene: .
j_gene: TRBJ2-7
abundance: few
len: 14
CDR3nt: TGTGCCAGCAGATCTAGAGGGACACAGTACGAGCAGTACTTC
CDR3aa: CASRSRGTQYEQYF

v_gene: TRBV15
d_gene: TRBD1
j_gene: TRBJ1-1
abundance: .
len: 14
CDR3nt: TGTGCCACCAGTCCACAGGGGGGGAACACTGAAGCTTTCTTT
CDR3aa: CATSPQGGNTEAFF

v_gene: TRBV28
d_gene: TRBD1
j_gene: TRBJ1-2
abundance: .
len: 17
CDR3nt: TGTGCCAGCACCAGAAGCCTCGGGACAGGGGATAACTATGGCTACACCTTC
CDR3aa: CASTRSLGTGDNYGYTF

v_gene: TRBV9
d_gene: TRBD2
j_gene: TRBJ2-5
abundance: .
len: 15
CDR3nt: TGTGCCAGCAGCGCCGGGAGCGGGAAGGGGGAGACCCAGTACTTC
CDR3aa: CASSAGSGKGETQYF

v_gene: TRBV5-4
d_gene: .
j_gene: TRBJ2-2
abundance: .
len: 15
CDR3nt: TGTGCCAGCAGCTTGGGGACAGCGAACACCGGGGAGCTGTTTTTT
CDR3aa: CASSLGTANTGELFF

v_gene: TRBV7-9
d_gene: TRBD1
j_gene: TRBJ2-6
abundance: .
len: 17
CDR3nt: TGTGCCAGCAGCTTATATAAGGGGGCGGTTGGGGCCAACGTCCTGACTTTC
CDR3aa: CASSLYKGAVGANVLTF

v_gene: TRBV5-4
d_gene: .
j_gene: TRBJ2-3
abundance: once
len: 16
CDR3nt: TGTGCCAGCAGCTTGGTATTCACTGGGCGCACAGATACGCAGTATTTT
CDR3aa: CASSLVFTGRTDTQYF

v_gene: TRBV16
d_gene: .
j_gene: TRBJ2-7
abundance: .
len: 14
CDR3nt: TGTGCCAGCAGCCCGGACAGTGGGAACTACGAGCAGTACTTC
CDR3aa: CASSPDSGNYEQYF

v_gene: TRBV6-4
d_gene: TRBD2
j_gene: TRBJ2-1
abundance: .
len: 16
CDR3nt: TGTGCCAGCAGCCCATGGACTAGCGGGTCCTACAATGAGCAGTTCTTC
CDR3aa: CASSPWTSGSYNEQFF

v_gene: TRBV10-1
d_gene: TRBD2
j_gene: TRBJ2-2
abundance: .
len: 17
CDR3nt: TGCGCCAGCAGTGATCCTAGCGGGAAGATGAACACCGGGGAGCTGTTTTTT
CDR3aa: CASSDPSGKMNTGELFF

v_gene: TRBV6-5
d_gene: TRBD1
j_gene: TRBJ2-7
abundance: .
len: 14
CDR3nt: TGTGCCAGCAGTTCACAGGGGTTTACCTACGAGCAGTACTTC
CDR3aa: CASSSQGFTYEQYF

v_gene: TRBV19
d_gene: TRBD2
j_gene: TRBJ2-1
abundance: .
len: 16
CDR3nt: TGTGCCAGTAGTCGTCCGACTAGCGGGACGACGGGAGAGCAGTTCTTC
CDR3aa: CASSRPTSGTTGEQFF

v_gene: TRBV5-1
d_gene: TRBD1
j_gene: TRBJ1-6
abundance: .
len: 13
CDR3nt: TGCGCCAGCAGCCAGGGACAGGGATCACCCCTCCACTTT
CDR3aa: CASSQGQGSPLHF

v_gene: TRBV28
d_gene: .
j_gene: TRBJ1-1
abundance: few
len: 13
CDR3nt: TGTGCCAGTCACGGGGGGGGAAACACTGAAGCTTTCTTT
CDR3aa: CASHGGGNTEAFF

v_gene: TRBV5-1
d_gene: TRBD2
j_gene: TRBJ2-7
abundance: .
len: 17
CDR3nt: TGCGCCAGCAGCTGGGAAGCGGGAGCCCTTCTCTCCTACGAGCAGTACTTC
CDR3aa: CASSWEAGALLSYEQYF

v_gene: TRBV15
d_gene: .
j_gene: TRBJ1-5
abundance: .
len: 15
CDR3nt: TGTGCCACCAGCACTGAGGGAGGGCAGGGCCAGCCCCAGCATTTT
CDR3aa: CATSTEGGQGQPQHF

v_gene: TRBV19
d_gene: TRBD1
j_gene: TRBJ2-7
abundance: .
len: 17
CDR3nt: TGTGCCAGTAGTGCATCTCGACAGGGGGCCCTATTACGTGGGCAGTACTTC
CDR3aa: CASSASRQGALLRGQYF

v_gene: TRBV28
d_gene: .
j_gene: TRBJ1-5
abundance: few
len: 12
CDR3nt: TGTGCCAGCAGTCTACTAAAAGGGCCCCAGCATTTT
CDR3aa: CASSLLKGPQHF

v_gene: TRBV19
d_gene: TRBD1
j_gene: TRBJ2-7
abundance: .
len: 15
CDR3nt: TGTGCCAGTAGTTCCGGGGACAGTGAAGCTTACGAGCAGTACTTC
CDR3aa: CASSSGDSEAYEQYF

v_gene: TRBV10-2
d_gene: .
j_gene: TRBJ2-1
abundance: .
len: 17
CDR3nt: TGCGCCAGCAGTGACCCCCGACTTTCGCCCCGGGGCAATGAGCAGTTCTTC
CDR3aa: CASSDPRLSPRGNEQFF

v_gene: TRBV12-3/TRBV12-4
d_gene: .
j_gene: TRBJ1-2
abundance: .
len: 13
CDR3nt: TGTGCCAGCAGTTTAGAGACATCCTATGGCTACACCTTC
CDR3aa: CASSLETSYGYTF

v_gene: TRBV24-1
d_gene: .
j_gene: TRBJ2-6
abundance: .
len: 16
CDR3nt: TGTGCCACCAGTGATCTTTCCTCGTCTGGGGCCAACGTCCTGACTTTC
CDR3aa: CATSDLSSSGANVLTF

v_gene: TRBV7-2
d_gene: TRBD1
j_gene: TRBJ1-4
abundance: .
len: 12
CDR3nt: TGTGCCAGCGGCAGGGGGAATGAAAAACTGTTTTTT
CDR3aa: CASGRGNEKLFF

v_gene: TRBV4-3
d_gene: TRBD2
j_gene: TRBJ2-3
abundance: .
len: 16
CDR3nt: TGCGCCAGCAGCCAAGAATTGCGGGGAGGGACAGATACGCAGTATTTT
CDR3aa: CASSQELRGGTDTQYF

v_gene: TRBV3-1/TRBV3-2
d_gene: .
j_gene: TRBJ2-7
abundance: .
len: 16
CDR3nt: TGTGCCAGCAGCCAAGAAGGTCGGTGGAGCTTCTACGAGCAGTACTTC
CDR3aa: CASSQEGRWSFYEQYF

v_gene: TRBV11-2
d_gene: TRBD2
j_gene: TRBJ2-2
abundance: .
len: 16
CDR3nt: TGTGCCAGCAGCTTAATGAGCGGGAGGGGCACCGGGGAGCTGTTTTTT
CDR3aa: CASSLMSGRGTGELFF

v_gene: TRBV28
d_gene: .
j_gene: TRBJ1-5
abundance: .
len: 14
CDR3nt: TGTGCCAGCAGTTTGGCACAGATCAATCAGCCCCAGCATTTT
CDR3aa: CASSLAQINQPQHF